Listed below are T cell receptor beta chains from one sample, sequenced in a study of T cell clones after liver transplantation. Assay used: immunoSEQ multiplex PCR; TCRdb lists only in-frame clones, some missing. The table has about 58,000 clones, 70% seen once; the top ten hold around 2.8%. Sample: CD4+ T cells from blood, taken at the approximately 15-month timepoint. Every receptor here comes from a human patient who received a liver transplant. The graft donor may account for some of the T cells. The conserved cysteine and the conserved F or W are not part of the CDR3 here. Fields, in order: V gene, J gene, CDR3 protein.

TRBV6-4	TRBJ2-1	ASSPRDSNYNEQF
TRBV2	TRBJ1-4	ASSESSQTGKLF
TRBV27	TRBJ2-5	ASRGIWETQY
TRBV19	TRBJ1-2	ASSIAGATTNYGYT
TRBV5-4	TRBJ2-7	ASSLDLSYEQY
TRBV27	TRBJ2-2	ASSPRDLRDTGELF
TRBV6-6	TRBJ1-5	ASKGQISNQPQH
TRBV30	TRBJ2-5	AWSVTIGNKETQY
TRBV15	TRBJ2-1	ATSRDPWERSYNEQF
TRBV29-1	TRBJ2-2	SVGPGGTNTGELF
TRBV27	TRBJ2-3	ASSPILRREVSTDTQY
TRBV28	TRBJ2-5	ASSIPGQGQETQY
TRBV18	TRBJ2-2	ASSTRTVNTGELF
TRBV7-7	TRBJ2-3	ASSPQGPPDTQY
TRBV7-8	TRBJ2-1	ASSLQGLAAYNEQF
TRBV7-9	TRBJ2-7	ASSSQGLGTY
TRBV14	TRBJ1-4	ASSPRASSEKLF
TRBV28	TRBJ1-2	ASSFWDRRDYT
TRBV6-5	TRBJ1-2	ASSYSEGGVDGYT
TRBV18	TRBJ1-4	ASSPNRVVDEKLF
TRBV5-5	TRBJ2-3	ASSFGQTSTDTQY
TRBV19	TRBJ2-7	ASSITLMTSYEQY
TRBV5-4	TRBJ2-2	ASSLGQDANTGELF
TRBV28	TRBJ2-4	ASVPSGPQNIQY
TRBV2	TRBJ2-5	ASSDRGSGQETQY
TRBV30	TRBJ2-7	AWSVQEAGQQY
TRBV6-5	TRBJ2-3	ASSYSREGSTDTQY
TRBV11-2	TRBJ2-1	ASSLELGQVQF
TRBV2	TRBJ2-7	ASRTDVYEQY
TRBV11-3	TRBJ2-3	ASSFSGRPDTQY
TRBV14	TRBJ2-1	ASSQDIGGPHNEQF
TRBV29-1	TRBJ1-2	SVEDTQRGRGYGYT
TRBV25-1	TRBJ1-1	ASIRQGARDTEAF
TRBV7-2	TRBJ1-1	ASSLWENTEAF
TRBV29-1	TRBJ2-1	SARRLTNNEQF
TRBV5-1	TRBJ1-1	ASSSRSGMNTEAF
TRBV11-2	TRBJ1-1	ASSLVAVNTEAF
TRBV5-1	TRBJ2-7	ASSPDGLSYEQY
TRBV7-9	TRBJ2-1	ASSLALSDPDEQF
TRBV30	TRBJ1-4	AWSGGGTAINEKLF
TRBV6-1	TRBJ2-4	ASSGHIQY
TRBV6-1	TRBJ2-5	ASSEVRSPETQY